Included here is one T cell receptor (beta chain) sequence, with context. The antigen remains unidentified. The PCR made use of 60 Vbeta and 13 Jbeta primers. Some clones are missing from TCRdb's copy, which holds only in-frame ones; the method was immunoSEQ multiplex PCR. The repertoire holds about 150,000 clones, with roughly 70% as singletons. The data stem from a study of cytomegalovirus exposure and HLA in healthy donors. Study as a whole: Most donors, more than 80% of some 400 genotyped, fell in the Caucasian-associated ancestry cluster.

Study observations and caveats: Analyses of presence and absence presupposed an approximately uniform sequencing depth across donors.

Input material: PBMCs. The TCR originated in a man younger than 35 in good health and CMV-seropositive.

The CDR3, as DNA: TGTGCCAGCAGTTTAACAGGGGATGGCTACACCTTC. Translating it yields CASSLTGDGYTF. The chain recombines TRBV28 with TRBJ1-2; 7 bases line up with TRBD1. The CDR3 length is 12 residues. V lost 2 bases and J lost 6; bases outside the gene matches: 0. Looked up from germline, CDR1 is MDHEN and CDR2 is SYDVKM.